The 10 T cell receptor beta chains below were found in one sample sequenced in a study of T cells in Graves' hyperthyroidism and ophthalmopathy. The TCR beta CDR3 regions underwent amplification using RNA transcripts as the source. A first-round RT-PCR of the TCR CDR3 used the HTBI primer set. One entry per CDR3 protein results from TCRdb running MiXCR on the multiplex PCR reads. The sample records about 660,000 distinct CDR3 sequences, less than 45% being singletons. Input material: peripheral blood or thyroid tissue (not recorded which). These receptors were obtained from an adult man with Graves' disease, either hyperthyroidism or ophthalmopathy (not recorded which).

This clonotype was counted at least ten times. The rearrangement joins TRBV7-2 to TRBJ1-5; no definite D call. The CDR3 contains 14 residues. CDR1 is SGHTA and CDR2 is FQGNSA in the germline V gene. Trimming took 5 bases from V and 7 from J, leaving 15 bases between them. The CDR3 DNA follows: TGTGCCAGCAGCCCGCCAGGTTTGGGCCAGCCCCAGCATTTT. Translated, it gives CASSPPGLGQPQHF.

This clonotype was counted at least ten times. CDR3 residues: CASSPHSTSNQPQHF. The CDR3 nucleotides are TGTGCCAGCAGCCCCCACAGTACTAGCAATCAGCCCCAGCATTTT. This rearrangement joins TRBV7-2 to TRBJ1-5; D gene unclear. The CDR3 sequence is 15 residues long. Trimming shortened V by 5 bases and J by 0 bases, and 11 bases separated the two germline ends. CDR1 and CDR2 from the germline V gene are SGHTA and FQGNSA.

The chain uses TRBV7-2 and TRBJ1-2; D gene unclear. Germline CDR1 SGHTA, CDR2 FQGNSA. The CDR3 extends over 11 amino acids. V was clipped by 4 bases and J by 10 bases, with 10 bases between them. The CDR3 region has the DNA TGTGCCAGCAGCTCCGGGCAAGTCTACACCTTC. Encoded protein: CASSSGQVYTF. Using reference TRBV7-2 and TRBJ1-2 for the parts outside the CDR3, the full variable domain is GAGVSQSPSNKVTEKGKDVELRCDPISGHTALYWYRQSLGQGLEFLIYFQGNSAPDKSGLPSDRFSAERTGGSVSTLTIQRTQQEDSAVYLCASSSGQVYTFGSGTRLTVV.

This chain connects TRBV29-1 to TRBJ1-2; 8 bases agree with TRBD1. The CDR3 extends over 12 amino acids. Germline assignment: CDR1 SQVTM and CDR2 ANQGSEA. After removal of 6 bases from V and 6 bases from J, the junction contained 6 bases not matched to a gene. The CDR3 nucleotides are TGCAGCGTATTTCCAGGGGGCGATGGCTACACCTTC. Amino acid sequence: CSVFPGGDGYTF.

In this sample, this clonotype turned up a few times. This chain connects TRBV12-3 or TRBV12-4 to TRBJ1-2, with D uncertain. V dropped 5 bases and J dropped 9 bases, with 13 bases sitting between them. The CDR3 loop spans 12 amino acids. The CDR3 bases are TGTGCCAGCAGTGCAACGGGGTTTAGCTACACCTTC. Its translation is CASSATGFSYTF.

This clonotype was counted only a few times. CDR3 sequence reads: CASSIGPGLNTEAFF. The CDR3 DNA sequence: TGTGCCAGTAGTATAGGGCCGGGCTTGAACACTGAAGCTTTCTTT. This chain joins TRBV19 and TRBJ1-1; no definite D call. Germline CDR1 reads LNHDA; CDR2 reads SQIVND (reference sequence). CDR3 length: 15 residues. V was clipped by 1 base and J by 0 bases, with 9 bases between them.

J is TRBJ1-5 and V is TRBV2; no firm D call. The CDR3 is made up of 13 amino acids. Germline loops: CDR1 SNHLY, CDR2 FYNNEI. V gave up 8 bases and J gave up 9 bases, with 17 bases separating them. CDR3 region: CASVEDDAGPQHF. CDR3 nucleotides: TGTGCCAGCGTTGAGGATGACGCGGGGCCCCAGCATTTT.

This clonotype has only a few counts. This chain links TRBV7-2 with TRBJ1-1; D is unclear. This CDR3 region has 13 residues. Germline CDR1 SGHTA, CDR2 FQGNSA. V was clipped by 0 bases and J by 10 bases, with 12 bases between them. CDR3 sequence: CASSLAVGERAFF. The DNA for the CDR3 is TGTGCCAGCAGCTTAGCTGTCGGAGAGAGAGCTTTCTTT.

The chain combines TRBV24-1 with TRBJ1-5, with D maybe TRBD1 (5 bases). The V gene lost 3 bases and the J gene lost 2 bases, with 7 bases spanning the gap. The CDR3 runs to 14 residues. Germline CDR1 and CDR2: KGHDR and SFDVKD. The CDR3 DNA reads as TGTGCCACCAGTGATGGGGACGGCAATCAGCCCCAGCATTTT. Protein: CATSDGDGNQPQHF.

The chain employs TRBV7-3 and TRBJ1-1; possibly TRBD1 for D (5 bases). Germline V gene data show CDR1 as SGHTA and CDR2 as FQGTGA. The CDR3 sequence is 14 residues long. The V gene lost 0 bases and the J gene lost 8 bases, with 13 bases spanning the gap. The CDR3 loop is CASSLTPGTTEAFF. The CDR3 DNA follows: TGTGCCAGCAGCTTAACCCCCGGGACCACAGAAGCTTTCTTT.